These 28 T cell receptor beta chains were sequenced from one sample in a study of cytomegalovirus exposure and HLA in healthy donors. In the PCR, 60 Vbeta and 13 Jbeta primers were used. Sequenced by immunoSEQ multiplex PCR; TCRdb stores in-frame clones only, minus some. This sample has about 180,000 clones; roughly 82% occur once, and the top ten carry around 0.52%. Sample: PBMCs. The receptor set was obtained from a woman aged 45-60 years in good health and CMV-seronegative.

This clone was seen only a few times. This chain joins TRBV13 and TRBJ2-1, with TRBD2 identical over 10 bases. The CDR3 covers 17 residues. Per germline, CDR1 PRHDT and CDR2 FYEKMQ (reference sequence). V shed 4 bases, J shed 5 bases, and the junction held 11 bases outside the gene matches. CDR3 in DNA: TGTGCCAGCAGCTCAAAGACCACCGGGACTAGCGACAATGAGCAGTTCTTC. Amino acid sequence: CASSSKTTGTSDNEQFF.

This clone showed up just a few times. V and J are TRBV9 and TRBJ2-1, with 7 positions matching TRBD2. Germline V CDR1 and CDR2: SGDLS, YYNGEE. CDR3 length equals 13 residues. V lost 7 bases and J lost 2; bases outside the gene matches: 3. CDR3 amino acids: CASGGLAYNEQFF. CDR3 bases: TGTGCCAGCGGCGGACTAGCCTACAATGAGCAGTTCTTC.

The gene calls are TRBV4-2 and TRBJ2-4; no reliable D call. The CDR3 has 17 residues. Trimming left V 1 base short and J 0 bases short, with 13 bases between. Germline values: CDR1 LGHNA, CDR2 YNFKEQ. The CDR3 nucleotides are TGTGCCAGCAGCCAAGTTGGTGGGCCTCTAGCCAAAAACATTCAGTACTTC. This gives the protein CASSQVGGPLAKNIQYF.

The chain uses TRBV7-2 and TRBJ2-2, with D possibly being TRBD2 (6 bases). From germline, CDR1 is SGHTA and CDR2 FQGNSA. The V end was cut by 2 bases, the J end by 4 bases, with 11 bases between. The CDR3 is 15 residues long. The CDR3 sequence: CASSLLQAGTGELFF. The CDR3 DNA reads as TGTGCCAGCAGCTTACTCCAAGCGGGCACCGGGGAGCTGTTTTTT. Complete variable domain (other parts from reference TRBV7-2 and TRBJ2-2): GAGVSQSPSNKVTEKGKDVELRCDPISGHTALYWYRQSLGQGLEFLIYFQGNSAPDKSGLPSDRFSAERTGGSVSTLTIQRTQQEDSAVYLCASSLLQAGTGELFFGEGSRLTVL.

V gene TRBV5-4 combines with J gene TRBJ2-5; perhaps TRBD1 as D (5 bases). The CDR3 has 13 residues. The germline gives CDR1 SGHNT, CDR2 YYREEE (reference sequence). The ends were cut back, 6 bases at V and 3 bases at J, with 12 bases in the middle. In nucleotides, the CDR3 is TGTGCCAGCAATGATGGGGCGAAAGAGACCCAGTACTTC. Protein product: CASNDGAKETQYF.

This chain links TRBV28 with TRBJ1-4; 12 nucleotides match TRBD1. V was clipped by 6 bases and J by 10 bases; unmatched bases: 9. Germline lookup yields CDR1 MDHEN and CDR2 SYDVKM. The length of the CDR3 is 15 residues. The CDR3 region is CASSPFGTGGTKLFF. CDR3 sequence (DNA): TGTGCCAGCAGCCCCTTCGGGACAGGGGGCACAAAACTGTTTTTT.

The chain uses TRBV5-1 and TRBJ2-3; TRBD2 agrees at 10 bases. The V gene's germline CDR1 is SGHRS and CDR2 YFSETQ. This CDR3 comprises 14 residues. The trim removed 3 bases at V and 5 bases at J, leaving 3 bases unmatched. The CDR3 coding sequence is TGCGCCAGCAGCTCTAGCGGGAGCGGAGATACGCAGTATTTT. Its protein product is CASSSSGSGDTQYF.

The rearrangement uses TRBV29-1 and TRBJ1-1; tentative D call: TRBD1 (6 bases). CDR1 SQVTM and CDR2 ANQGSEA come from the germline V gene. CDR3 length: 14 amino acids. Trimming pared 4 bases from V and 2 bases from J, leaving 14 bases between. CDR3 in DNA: TGCAGCGTTGCCGAAGGACAGAGAAACACTGAAGCTTTCTTT. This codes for CSVAEGQRNTEAFF.

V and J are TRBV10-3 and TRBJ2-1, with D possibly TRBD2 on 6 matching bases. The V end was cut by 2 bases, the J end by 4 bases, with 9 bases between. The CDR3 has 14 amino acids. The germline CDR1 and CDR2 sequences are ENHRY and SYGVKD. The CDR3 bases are TGTGCCATCAGTGAGGAGGCGGGGTACAATGAGCAGTTCTTC. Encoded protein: CAISEEAGYNEQFF.

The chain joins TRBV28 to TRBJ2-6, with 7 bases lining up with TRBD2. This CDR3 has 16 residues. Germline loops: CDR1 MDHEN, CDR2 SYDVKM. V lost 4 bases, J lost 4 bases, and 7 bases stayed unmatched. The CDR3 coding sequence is TGTGCCAGCAGTTGGGGGAGGGGCTCGGGGGCCAACGTCCTGACTTTC. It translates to CASSWGRGSGANVLTF.

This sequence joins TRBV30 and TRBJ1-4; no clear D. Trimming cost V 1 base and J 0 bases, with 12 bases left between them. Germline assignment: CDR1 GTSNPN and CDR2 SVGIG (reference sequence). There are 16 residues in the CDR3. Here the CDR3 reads CAWSGHKLSTNEKLFF. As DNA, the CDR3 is TGTGCCTGGAGTGGGCACAAACTATCAACTAATGAAAAACTGTTTTTT.

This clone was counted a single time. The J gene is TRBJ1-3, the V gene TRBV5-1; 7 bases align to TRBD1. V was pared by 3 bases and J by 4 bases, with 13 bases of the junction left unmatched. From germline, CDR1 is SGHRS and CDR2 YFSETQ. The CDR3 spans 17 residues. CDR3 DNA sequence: TGCGCCAGCAGCTCCACCAGACAGGGATCCTCGGGAAACACCATATATTTT. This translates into CASSSTRQGSSGNTIYF.

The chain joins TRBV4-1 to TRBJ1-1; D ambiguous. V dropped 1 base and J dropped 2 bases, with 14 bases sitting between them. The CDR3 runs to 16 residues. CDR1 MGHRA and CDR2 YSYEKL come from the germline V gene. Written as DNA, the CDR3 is TGCGCCAGCAGCCAAGGGATACAGTCACTCAACACTGAAGCTTTCTTT. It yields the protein CASSQGIQSLNTEAFF.

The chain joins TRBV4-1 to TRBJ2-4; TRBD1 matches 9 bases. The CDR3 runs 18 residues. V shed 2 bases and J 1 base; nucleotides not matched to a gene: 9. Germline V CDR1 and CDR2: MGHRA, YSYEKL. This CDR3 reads CASSQPPDRGTAKNIQYF. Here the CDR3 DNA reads TGCGCCAGCAGCCAACCCCCTGACAGGGGGACGGCCAAAAACATTCAGTACTTC.

CDR3 loop: CSADLGEGTVLSGANVLTF. CDR3 DNA sequence: TGCAGCGCCGATCTAGGGGAAGGGACAGTTCTCTCTGGGGCCAACGTCCTGACTTTC. The chain combines TRBV29-1 with TRBJ2-6, with TRBD1 identical over 7 bases. The J segment lost 0 bases and the V segment lost 7 bases, leaving 18 bases of the junction unmatched. Germline V gives CDR1 SQVTM, CDR2 ANQGSEA. CDR3 length: 19 amino acids.

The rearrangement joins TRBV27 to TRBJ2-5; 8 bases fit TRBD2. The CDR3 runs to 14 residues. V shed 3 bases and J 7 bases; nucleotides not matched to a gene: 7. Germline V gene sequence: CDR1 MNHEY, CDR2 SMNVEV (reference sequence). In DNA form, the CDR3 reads TGTGCCAGCAGTTTTGCAGCGGGAGCGGGGACCCAGTACTTC. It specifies CASSFAAGAGTQYF.

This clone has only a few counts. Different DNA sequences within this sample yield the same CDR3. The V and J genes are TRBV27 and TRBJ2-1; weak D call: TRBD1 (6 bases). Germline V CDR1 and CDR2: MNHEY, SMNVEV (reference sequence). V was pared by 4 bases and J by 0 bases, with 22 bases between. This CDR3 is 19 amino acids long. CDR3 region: CASSSLTGLSPSSYNEQFF. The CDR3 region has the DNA TGTGCCAGCAGTTCGTTGACAGGCCTAAGCCCGAGCTCCTACAATGAGCAGTTCTTC.

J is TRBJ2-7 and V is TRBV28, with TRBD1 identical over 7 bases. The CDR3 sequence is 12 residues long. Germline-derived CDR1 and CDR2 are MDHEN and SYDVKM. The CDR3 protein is CRTNRGSYEQYF. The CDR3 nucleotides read TGTAGGACCAACAGGGGTTCCTACGAGCAGTACTTC.

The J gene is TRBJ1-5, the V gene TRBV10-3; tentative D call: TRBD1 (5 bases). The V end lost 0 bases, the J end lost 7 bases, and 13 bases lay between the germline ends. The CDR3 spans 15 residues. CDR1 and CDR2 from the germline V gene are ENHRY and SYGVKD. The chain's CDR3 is CAISESGELTQPQHF. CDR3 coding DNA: TGTGCCATCAGTGAGTCAGGGGAACTTACCCAGCCCCAGCATTTT.

This CDR3 is CASSFPKRAGANVLTF. The DNA for the CDR3 is TGTGCCAGCAGCTTCCCGAAGAGGGCTGGGGCCAACGTCCTGACTTTC. The chain combines TRBV5-6 with TRBJ2-6; D may be TRBD2 (5 bases). This CDR3 has 16 residues. V was shortened by 2 bases and J by 2 bases, with 11 bases between the two germline ends. Germline V gene data show CDR1 as SGHDT and CDR2 as YYEEEE.

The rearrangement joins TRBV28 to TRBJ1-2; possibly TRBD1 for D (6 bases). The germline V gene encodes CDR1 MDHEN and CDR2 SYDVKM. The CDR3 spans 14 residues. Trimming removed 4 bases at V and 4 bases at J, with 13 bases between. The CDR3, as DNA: TGTGCCAGCAGTTCAGGACAGCGCCTCTATGGCTACACCTTC. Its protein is CASSSGQRLYGYTF.

The CDR3 sequence: CASSWQGLDGYTF. In nucleotides, the CDR3 is TGTGCCAGCAGTTGGCAGGGGTTGGATGGCTACACCTTC. The J gene is TRBJ1-2, the V gene TRBV27; the D gene is possibly TRBD1 (6 bases). The length of the CDR3 is 13 residues. V was clipped by 4 bases and J by 6 bases, with 12 bases between them. Germline assignment: CDR1 MNHEY and CDR2 SMNVEV (reference sequence).

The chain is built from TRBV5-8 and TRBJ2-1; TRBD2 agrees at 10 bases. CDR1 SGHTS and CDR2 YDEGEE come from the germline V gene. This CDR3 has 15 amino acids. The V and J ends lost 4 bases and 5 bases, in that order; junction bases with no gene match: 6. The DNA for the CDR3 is TGTGCCAGCAGCCCTAGCGGGAGTGGGGACAATGAGCAGTTCTTC. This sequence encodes CASSPSGSGDNEQFF.

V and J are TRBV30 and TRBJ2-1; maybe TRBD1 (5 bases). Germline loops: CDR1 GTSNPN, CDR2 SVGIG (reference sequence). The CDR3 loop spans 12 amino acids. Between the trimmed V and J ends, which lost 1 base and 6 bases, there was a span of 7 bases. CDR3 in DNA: TGTGCCTGGAGTGGACAGCTCAATGAGCAGTTCTTC. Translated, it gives CAWSGQLNEQFF.

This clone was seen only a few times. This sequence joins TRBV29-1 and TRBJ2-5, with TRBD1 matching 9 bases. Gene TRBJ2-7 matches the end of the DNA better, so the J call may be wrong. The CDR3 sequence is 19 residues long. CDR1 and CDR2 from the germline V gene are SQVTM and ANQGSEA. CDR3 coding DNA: TGCAGCGTTGAAGATCGGGGGACAGGGCGGCTAGCGGTCTCCTACGAGCAGTACTTC. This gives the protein CSVEDRGTGRLAVSYEQYF.

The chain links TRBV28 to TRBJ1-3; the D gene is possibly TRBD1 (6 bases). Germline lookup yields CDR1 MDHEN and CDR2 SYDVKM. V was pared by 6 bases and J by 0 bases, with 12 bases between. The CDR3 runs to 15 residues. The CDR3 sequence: CASSNAGVSGNTIYF. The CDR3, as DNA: TGTGCCAGCAGCAACGCAGGGGTCTCTGGAAACACCATATATTTT.

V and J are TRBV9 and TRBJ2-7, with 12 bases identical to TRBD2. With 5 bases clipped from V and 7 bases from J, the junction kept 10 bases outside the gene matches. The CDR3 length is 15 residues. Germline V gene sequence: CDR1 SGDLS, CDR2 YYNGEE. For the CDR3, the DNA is TGTGCCAGCAGTTTAAGACTAGCGGGAGAAGGGGAGCAGTACTTC. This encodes CASSLRLAGEGEQYF.

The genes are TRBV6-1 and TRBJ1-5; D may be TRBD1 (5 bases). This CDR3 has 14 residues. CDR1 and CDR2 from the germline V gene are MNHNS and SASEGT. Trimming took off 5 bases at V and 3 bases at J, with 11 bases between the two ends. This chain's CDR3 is CASSSGGDNQPQHF. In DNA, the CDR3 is TGTGCCAGCAGTTCGGGAGGGGACAATCAGCCCCAGCATTTT.